Listed here is a single T cell receptor beta chain. The target antigen is unknown. The CDR3 totals 11 residues. CDR1 is MNHEY and CDR2 is SMNVEV in the germline V gene (reference sequence). Trimming stripped 8 bases from V and 6 bases from J, with 11 bases between. Approximately 9.2 milliliters was the volume of peripheral blood drawn from each donor. The record originates from a study of blood T cells in healthy people across ages. Combining a sample-barcoded 5' primer with a J-beta primer mix, a second PCR ran for roughly 6 to 12 cycles. MiXCR, run by TCRdb on the 5' RACE reads, gives a single entry per CDR3 protein. Among 1,800,000 or so distinct CDR3 sequences listed, 30% to 40% were seen once. Study-wide points: Higher diversity, along with more naive CD4+ cells, distinguished long-lived donors from aged donors. The recorded TCR beta diversity per million T cells decreased in a roughly linear manner with age.

The chain recombines TRBV27 with TRBJ2-7; unclear D gene. This clonotype was sampled from a human donor in good health. The specimen sequenced was blood. In DNA form, the CDR3 reads TGTGCCAGCGGTCCCCGGAGCGAGCAGTACTTC. Protein product: CASGPRSEQYF.